These 13 T cell receptor beta chains originate from one sample sequenced in a study of type 1 regulatory T cells. For these TCRs, the target antigens are not known. TCRdb itself ran the reads through MiXCR, one entry per CDR3 protein. The sample shows about 65,000 distinct CDR3 sequences, just under 50% of them seen only once. Sequencing was performed on cultured non-Tr1 T cells, either the whole culture or a sorted T cell fraction (not recorded which). All receptors derive from a human donor in good health.

This clonotype turned up a few times. The rearrangement links TRBV5-1 to TRBJ1-4; D unresolved. This CDR3 comprises 15 residues. The germline V gene has CDR1 SGHRS and CDR2 YFSETQ. V dropped 0 bases and J dropped 0 bases, with 6 bases sitting between them. In DNA, the CDR3 is TGCGCCAGCAGCTTGGCGGGAACAACTAATGAAAAACTGTTTTTT. It yields the protein CASSLAGTTNEKLFF.

About this clonotype: A read error may account for a junction end that differs from germline. The chain couples TRBV20-1 to TRBJ1-2; possibly TRBD1 for D (5 bases). This CDR3 spans 12 amino acids. Per germline, CDR1 DFQATT and CDR2 SNEGSKA (reference sequence). The CDR3 region is CSARARVGGIAF. Written as DNA, the CDR3 is TGCAGTGCTAGAGCAAGAGTCGGGGGGATCGCCTTC.

The V and J genes are TRBV7-2 and TRBJ1-5, with unresolved D. CDR3 length: 14 amino acids. Germline values: CDR1 SGHTA, CDR2 FQGNSA. V gave up 2 bases and J gave up 2 bases, with 7 bases separating them. CDR3 region: CASSLPGGNQPQHF. The CDR3 coding sequence is TGTGCCAGCAGCTTACCGGGTGGCAATCAGCCCCAGCATTTT.

The chain employs TRBV7-9 and TRBJ2-7; D possibly corresponds to TRBD2 (6 bases). Germline CDR1 and CDR2: SEHNR and FQNEAQ (reference sequence). The germline V and J ends were trimmed by 0 bases and 6 bases, with 9 bases remaining between them. The CDR3 runs 13 residues. The CDR3 nucleotides read TGTGCCAGCAGCTTAGCTGGCGGGGTCGAGCAGTACTTC. Amino acid sequence: CASSLAGGVEQYF.

The chain is built from TRBV7-2 and TRBJ2-1; D uncertain. This CDR3 spans 13 amino acids. Germline V gives CDR1 SGHTA, CDR2 FQGNSA. V lost 6 bases and J lost 6, with 12 bases in between. The CDR3 loop is CASRTDKGNEQFF. CDR3 nucleotide sequence: TGTGCCAGCAGGACCGATAAAGGCAATGAGCAGTTCTTC. The entire variable domain, with the rest obtained from reference TRBV7-2 and TRBJ2-1, is as follows: GAGVSQSPSNKVTEKGKDVELRCDPISGHTALYWYRQSLGQGLEFLIYFQGNSAPDKSGLPSDRFSAERTGGSVSTLTIQRTQQEDSAVYLCASRTDKGNEQFFGPGTRLTVL.

This clonotype occurred once. V gene TRBV2 combines with J gene TRBJ1-1, with a possible D match to TRBD1 (5 bases). Germline lookup yields CDR1 SNHLY and CDR2 FYNNEI. V was clipped by 10 bases and J by 3 bases, with 18 bases between them. This CDR3 comprises 14 residues. The CDR3 bases are TGTGCCACCACCCGCCGGCAGGGCGACACTGAAGCTTTCTTT. Translated, it gives CATTRRQGDTEAFF.

This clonotype was found a few times. The chain has TRBV20-1 and TRBJ2-7, with 8 bases matching TRBD1. The V gene's germline CDR1 is DFQATT and CDR2 SNEGSKA (reference sequence). V trimming: 6 bases; J trimming: 2 bases; junction bases outside the gene matches: 15. This CDR3 is built from 16 residues. CDR3 residues: CSAPIPGQDKAYEQYF. CDR3 DNA sequence: TGCAGTGCCCCAATCCCGGGACAGGATAAAGCCTACGAGCAGTACTTC.

CDR3 nucleotides: TGTGCCAGCTCACCCGTGCCAGGGGGTTCCTACGAGCAGTACTTC. As protein: CASSPVPGGSYEQYF. The V gene is TRBV18, the J gene TRBJ2-7; 7 bases fit TRBD1. The CDR3 is made up of 15 amino acids. Losses at the gene ends were 3 bases for V and 1 base for J; bases not matched to a gene: 6. The germline gives CDR1 KGHSH, CDR2 LQKENI.

The rearrangement joins TRBV20-1 to TRBJ1-4; possibly TRBD1 for D (5 bases). This CDR3 comprises 13 residues. With 5 bases removed from V and 5 bases from J, the gap between germline ends came to 12 bases. CDR1 DFQATT and CDR2 SNEGSKA come from the germline V gene (reference sequence). CDR3 protein: CSASGTGNEKLFF. The CDR3 DNA is TGCAGTGCTTCCGGGACGGGAAATGAAAAACTGTTTTTT.

About this clonotype: A single base separates this from a much larger clone, so it may be a read error. V gene TRBV12-3 or TRBV12-4 combines with J gene TRBJ1-2; possible D gene TRBD1, 5 bases. Trimming took 3 bases from V and 8 from J, leaving 13 bases between them. The length of the CDR3 is 13 residues. The CDR3, as DNA: TGTGCCAGCAGTTTTCGGGGCCAATGGGGCTACACCTTC. This gives the protein CASSFRGQWGYTF.

V usage is TRBV5-1 and J usage is TRBJ2-1; 10 bases are a match to TRBD2. This CDR3 is built from 16 residues. V dropped 3 bases and J dropped 6; count of bases not matched to a gene: 9. Germline CDR1 reads SGHRS; CDR2 reads YFSETQ. CDR3 nucleotide sequence: TGCGCCAGCAGCTGGAACGCCGGGACTAGCGCCAATGAGCAGTTCTTC. Translating it yields CASSWNAGTSANEQFF.

The CDR3 sequence: CASSVAHQNTGELFF. The CDR3 nucleotides are TGTGCCAGCAGCGTAGCCCACCAGAACACCGGGGAGCTGTTTTTT. The genes are TRBV9 and TRBJ2-2; D not certain. The CDR3 spans 15 residues. The germline V gene has CDR1 SGDLS and CDR2 YYNGEE. Trimming cost V 0 bases and J 1 base, with 7 bases left between them.

This clonotype came up a few times. The chain combines TRBV28 with TRBJ2-1; no definite D call. CDR1 is MDHEN, CDR2 SYDVKM, per germline. The CDR3 covers 10 residues. Trimming stripped 10 bases from V and 5 bases from J, with 6 bases between. The CDR3 coding sequence is TGTGCCACCTCAAACAATGAGCAGTTCTTC. Its protein is CATSNNEQFF.